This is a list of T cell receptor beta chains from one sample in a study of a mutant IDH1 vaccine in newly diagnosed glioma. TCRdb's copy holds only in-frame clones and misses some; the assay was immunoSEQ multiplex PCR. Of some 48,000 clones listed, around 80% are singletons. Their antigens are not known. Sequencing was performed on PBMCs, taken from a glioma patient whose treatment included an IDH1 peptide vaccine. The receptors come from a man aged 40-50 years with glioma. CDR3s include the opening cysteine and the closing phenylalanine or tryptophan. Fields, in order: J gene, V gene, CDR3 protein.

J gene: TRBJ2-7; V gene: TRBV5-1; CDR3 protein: CASRADVRSLYEQYF
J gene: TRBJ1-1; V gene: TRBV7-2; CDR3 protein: CASSRRDRDEAFF
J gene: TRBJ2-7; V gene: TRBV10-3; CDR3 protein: CAISLDSYEQYF
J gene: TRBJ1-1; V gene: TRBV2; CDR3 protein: CASSEAQALRDEAFF
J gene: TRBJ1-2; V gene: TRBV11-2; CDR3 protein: CASSLGGLYGYTF
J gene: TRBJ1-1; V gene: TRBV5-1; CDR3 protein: CASSTGQMNTEAFF
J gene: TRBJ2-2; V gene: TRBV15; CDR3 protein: CATSSKTTIRGTGELFF
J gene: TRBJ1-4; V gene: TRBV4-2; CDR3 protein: CASSQDIQGATEKLFF
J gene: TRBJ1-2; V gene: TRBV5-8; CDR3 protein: CASSLARQSYGYTF
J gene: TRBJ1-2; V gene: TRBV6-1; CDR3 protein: CASSPDRDYGYTF
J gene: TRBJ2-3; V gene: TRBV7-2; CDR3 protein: CASSLGRSEDTQYF
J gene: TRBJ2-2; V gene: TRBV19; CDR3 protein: CASSMDWSGELFF
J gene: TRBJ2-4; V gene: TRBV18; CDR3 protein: CASSQTGGAPNIQYF
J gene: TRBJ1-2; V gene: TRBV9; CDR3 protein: CASSDRPASDYGYTF
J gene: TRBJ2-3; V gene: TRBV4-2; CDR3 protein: CASSQRPTSGTSTDTQYF
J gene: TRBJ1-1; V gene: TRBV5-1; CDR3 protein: CASRSALPNTEAFF
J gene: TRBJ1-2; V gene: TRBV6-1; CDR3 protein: CAGEDTSNYGYTF
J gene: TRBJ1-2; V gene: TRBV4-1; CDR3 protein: CASSPPAGVGYGYTF
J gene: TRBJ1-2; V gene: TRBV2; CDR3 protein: CAPGTDYGYTF
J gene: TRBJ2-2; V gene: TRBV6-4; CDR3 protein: CASSPSFETGELFF
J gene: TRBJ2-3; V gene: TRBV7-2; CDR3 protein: CASSPRPSVDTQYF
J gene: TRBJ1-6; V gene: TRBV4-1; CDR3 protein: CASSQEERGSPLHF
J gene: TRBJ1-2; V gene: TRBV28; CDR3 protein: CASSLVRERRRDGYTF
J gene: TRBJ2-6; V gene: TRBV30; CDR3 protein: CAWSVQGINVLTF
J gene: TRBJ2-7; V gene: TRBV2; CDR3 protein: CASIQGYEQYF
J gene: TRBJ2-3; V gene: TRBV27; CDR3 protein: CASSLITAGASTDTQYF
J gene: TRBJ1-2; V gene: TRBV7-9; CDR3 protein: CASRVQENYGYTF
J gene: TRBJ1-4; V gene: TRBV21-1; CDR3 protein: CASSKVGQVQEKLFF
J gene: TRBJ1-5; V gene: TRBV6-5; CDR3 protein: CASSYFGGGEPQHF
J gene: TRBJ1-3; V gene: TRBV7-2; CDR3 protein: CASSLVGTVNSGNTIYF
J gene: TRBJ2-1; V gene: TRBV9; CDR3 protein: CASRGSHNEQFF
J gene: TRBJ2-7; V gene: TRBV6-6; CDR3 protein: CASSYSTGGLYEQYF
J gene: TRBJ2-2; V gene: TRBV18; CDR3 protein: CASSLRQTLNTGELFF
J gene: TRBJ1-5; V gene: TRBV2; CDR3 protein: CASTPNRDQLQHF
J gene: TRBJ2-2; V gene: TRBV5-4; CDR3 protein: CASSPSGRRNTGELFF
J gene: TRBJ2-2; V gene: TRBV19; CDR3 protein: CASGDRNTGELFF
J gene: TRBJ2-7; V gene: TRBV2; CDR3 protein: CASIPAETGAYEQYF
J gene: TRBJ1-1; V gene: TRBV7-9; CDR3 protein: CASSQGPFPEAFF
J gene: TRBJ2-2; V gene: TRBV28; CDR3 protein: CASSLLDRAKTGELFF
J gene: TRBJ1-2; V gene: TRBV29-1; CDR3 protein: CSGTRGGDGYTF
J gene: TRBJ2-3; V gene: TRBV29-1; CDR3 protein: CSVFKGPTDTQYF
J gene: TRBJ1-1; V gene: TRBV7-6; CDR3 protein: CASSRDGLNTEAFF
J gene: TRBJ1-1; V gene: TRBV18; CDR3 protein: CASSQGSGNTEAFF
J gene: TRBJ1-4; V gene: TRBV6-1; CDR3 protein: CASNRAPNEKLFF
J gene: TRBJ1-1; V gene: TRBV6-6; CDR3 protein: CASSSGRGGANTEAFF
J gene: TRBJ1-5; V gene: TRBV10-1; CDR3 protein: CASSSGGINQPQHF
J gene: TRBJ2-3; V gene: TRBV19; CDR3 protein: CASSTGADRDTQYF
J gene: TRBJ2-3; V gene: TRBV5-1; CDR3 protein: CASTATSALTDTQYF
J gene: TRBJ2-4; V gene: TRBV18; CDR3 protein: CASLHAQGAKNIQYF
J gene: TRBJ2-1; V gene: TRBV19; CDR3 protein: CASSSNGNNEQFF
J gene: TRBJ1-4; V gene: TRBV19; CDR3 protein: CASSATGSINEKLFF
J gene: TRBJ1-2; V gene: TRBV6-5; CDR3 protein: CASSRQGWGYTF
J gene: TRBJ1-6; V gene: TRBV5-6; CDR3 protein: CASSLRSQGGSPLHF
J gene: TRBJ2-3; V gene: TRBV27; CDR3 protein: CASRSPDRDVSDTQYF
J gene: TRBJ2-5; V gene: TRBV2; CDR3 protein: CASGSDQGEETQYF
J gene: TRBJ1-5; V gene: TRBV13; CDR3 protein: CASSFGRTRTQPQHF
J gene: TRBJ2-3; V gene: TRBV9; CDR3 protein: CASSVDRAGPSTDTQYF
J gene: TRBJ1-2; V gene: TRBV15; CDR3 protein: CATSRDQGLEGTLGYTF
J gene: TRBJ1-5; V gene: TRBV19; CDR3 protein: CASSIAGGLNQPQHF
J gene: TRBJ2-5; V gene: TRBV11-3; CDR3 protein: CASSLDFGLAVGETQYF